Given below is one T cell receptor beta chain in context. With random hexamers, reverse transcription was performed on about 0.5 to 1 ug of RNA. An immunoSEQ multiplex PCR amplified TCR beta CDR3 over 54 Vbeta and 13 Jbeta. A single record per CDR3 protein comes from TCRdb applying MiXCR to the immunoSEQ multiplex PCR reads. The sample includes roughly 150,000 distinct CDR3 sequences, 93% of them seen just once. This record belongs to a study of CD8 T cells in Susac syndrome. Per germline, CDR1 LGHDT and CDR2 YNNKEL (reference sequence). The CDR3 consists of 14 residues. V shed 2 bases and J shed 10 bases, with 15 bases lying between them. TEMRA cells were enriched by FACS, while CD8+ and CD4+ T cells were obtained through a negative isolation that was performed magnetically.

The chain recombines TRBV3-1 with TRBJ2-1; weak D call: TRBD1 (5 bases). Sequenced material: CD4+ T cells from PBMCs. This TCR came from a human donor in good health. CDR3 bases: TGTGCCAGCAGCCAACTTGACAGAGGTTGGGAGCAGTTCTTC. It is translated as CASSQLDRGWEQFF.